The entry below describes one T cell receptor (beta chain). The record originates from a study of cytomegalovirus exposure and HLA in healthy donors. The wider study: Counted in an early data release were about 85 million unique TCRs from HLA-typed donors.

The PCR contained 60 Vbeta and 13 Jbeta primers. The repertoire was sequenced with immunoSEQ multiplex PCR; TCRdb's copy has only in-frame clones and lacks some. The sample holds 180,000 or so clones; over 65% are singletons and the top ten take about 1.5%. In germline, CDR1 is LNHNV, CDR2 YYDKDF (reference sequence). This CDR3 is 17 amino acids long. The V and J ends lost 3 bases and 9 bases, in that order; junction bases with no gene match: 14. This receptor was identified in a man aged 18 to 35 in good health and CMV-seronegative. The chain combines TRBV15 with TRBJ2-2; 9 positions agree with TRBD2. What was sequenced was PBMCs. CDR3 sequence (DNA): TGTGCCACCAGCAGCCACCCGGGACTAGCAGTTGGGAGGGAGCTGTTTTTT. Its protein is CATSSHPGLAVGRELFF.